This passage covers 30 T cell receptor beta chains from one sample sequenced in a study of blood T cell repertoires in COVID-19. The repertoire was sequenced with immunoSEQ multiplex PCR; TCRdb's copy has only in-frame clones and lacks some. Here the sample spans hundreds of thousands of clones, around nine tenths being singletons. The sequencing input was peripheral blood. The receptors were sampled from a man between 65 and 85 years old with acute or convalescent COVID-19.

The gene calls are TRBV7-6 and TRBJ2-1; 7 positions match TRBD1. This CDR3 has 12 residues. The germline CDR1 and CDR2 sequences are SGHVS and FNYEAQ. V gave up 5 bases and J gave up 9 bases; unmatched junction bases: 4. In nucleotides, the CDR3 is TGTGCCAGCAGCAAAGACAGGGCTGAGCAGTTCTTC. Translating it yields CASSKDRAEQFF.

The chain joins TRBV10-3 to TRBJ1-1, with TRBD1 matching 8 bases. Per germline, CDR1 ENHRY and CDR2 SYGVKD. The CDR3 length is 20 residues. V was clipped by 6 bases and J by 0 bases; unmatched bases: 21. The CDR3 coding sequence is TGTGCCATCAGGGCAGGACAGGGAGTTCTAAAGGACTCGATGAACACTGAAGCTTTCTTT. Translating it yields CAIRAGQGVLKDSMNTEAFF.

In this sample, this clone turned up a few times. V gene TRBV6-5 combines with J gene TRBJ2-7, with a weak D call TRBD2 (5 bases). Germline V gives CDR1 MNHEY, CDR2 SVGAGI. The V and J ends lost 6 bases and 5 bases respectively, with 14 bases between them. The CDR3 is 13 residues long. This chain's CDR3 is CASRTTVTHEQYF. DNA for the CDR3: TGTGCCAGCAGGACTACTGTTACCCACGAGCAGTACTTC.

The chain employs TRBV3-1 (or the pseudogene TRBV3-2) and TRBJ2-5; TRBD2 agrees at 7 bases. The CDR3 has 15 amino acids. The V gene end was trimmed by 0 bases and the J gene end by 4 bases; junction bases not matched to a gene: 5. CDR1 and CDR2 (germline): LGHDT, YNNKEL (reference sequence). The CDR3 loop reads CASSQEQGGRETQYF. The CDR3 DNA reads TGTGCCAGCAGCCAAGAGCAGGGCGGGAGAGAGACCCAGTACTTC.

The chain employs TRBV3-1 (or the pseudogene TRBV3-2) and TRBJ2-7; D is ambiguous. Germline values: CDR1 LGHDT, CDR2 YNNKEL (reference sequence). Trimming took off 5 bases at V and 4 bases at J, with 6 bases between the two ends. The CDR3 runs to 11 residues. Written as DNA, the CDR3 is TGTGCCAGCAGCTTTCTTTACGAGCAGTACTTC. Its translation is CASSFLYEQYF.

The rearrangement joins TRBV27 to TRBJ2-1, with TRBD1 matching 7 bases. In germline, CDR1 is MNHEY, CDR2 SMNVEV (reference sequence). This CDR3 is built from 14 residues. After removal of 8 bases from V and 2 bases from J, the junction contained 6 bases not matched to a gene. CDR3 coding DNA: TGTGCCAGCTTCAGGACAGGCGCCTACAATGAGCAGTTCTTC. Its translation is CASFRTGAYNEQFF.

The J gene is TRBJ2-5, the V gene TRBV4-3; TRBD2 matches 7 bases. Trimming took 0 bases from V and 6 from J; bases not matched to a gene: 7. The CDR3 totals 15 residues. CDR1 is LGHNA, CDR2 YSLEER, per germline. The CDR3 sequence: CASSQEGGGPQTQYF. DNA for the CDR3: TGCGCCAGCAGCCAAGAAGGCGGGGGTCCGCAGACCCAGTACTTC.

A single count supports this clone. The CDR3: CASSSTGGVEVEKLFF. CDR3 sequence (DNA): TGTGCCAGCAGCTCGACAGGGGGCGTTGAAGTGGAAAAACTGTTTTTT. This rearrangement joins TRBV7-6 to TRBJ1-4; 10 nucleotides match TRBD1. J lost 8 bases, V lost 4 bases, and 10 bases had no gene match. CDR3 size: 16 residues. The germline V gene has CDR1 SGHVS and CDR2 FNYEAQ.

The CDR3 sequence is CASSYGLNDDYEQYF. CDR3 sequence (DNA): TGCGCCAGCAGCTACGGACTTAACGATGATTACGAGCAGTACTTC. The rearrangement uses TRBV5-1 and TRBJ2-7; D possibly corresponds to TRBD2 (5 bases). V shed 3 bases and J shed 4 bases, with 17 bases lying between them. This CDR3 comprises 15 residues. CDR1 and CDR2 (germline): SGHRS, YFSETQ.

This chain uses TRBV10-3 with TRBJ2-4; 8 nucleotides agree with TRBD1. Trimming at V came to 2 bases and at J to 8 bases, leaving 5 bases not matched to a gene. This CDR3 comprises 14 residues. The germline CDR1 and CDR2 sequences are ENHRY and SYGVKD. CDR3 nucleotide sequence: TGTGCCATCAGTGAGCAGGGGGCGCGAGACATTCAGTACTTC. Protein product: CAISEQGARDIQYF.

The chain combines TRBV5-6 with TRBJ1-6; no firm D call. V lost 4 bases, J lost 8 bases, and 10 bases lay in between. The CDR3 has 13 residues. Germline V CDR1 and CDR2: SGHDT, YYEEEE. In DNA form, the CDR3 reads TGTGCCAGCAGCCTTCCGGTAGATTCACCCCTCCACTTT. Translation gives CASSLPVDSPLHF.

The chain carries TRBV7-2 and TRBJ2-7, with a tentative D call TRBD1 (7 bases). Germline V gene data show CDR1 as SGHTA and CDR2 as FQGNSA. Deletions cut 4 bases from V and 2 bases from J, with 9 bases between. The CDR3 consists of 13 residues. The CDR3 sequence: CASSSRGAYEQYF. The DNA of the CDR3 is TGTGCCAGCAGCTCCAGGGGGGCCTACGAGCAGTACTTC. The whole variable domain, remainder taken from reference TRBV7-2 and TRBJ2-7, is GAGVSQSPSNKVTEKGKDVELRCDPISGHTALYWYRQSLGQGLEFLIYFQGNSAPDKSGLPSDRFSAERTGGSVSTLTIQRTQQEDSAVYLCASSSRGAYEQYFGPGTRLTVT.

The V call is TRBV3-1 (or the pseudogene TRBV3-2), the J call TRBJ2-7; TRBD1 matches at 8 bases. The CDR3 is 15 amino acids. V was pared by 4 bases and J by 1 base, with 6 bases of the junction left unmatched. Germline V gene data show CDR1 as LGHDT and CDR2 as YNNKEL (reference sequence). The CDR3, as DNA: TGTGCCAGCAGCCGATCAGGGGGCTCGTCCTACGAGCAGTACTTC. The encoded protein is CASSRSGGSSYEQYF.

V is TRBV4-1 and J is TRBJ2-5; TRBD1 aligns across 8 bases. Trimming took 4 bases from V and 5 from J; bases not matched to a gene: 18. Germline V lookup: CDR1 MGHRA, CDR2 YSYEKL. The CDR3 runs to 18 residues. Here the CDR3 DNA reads TGCGCCAGCAGCCGAGAGGCCAGGGGGCCGGCACGAGGGGAGACCCAGTACTTC. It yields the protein CASSREARGPARGETQYF.

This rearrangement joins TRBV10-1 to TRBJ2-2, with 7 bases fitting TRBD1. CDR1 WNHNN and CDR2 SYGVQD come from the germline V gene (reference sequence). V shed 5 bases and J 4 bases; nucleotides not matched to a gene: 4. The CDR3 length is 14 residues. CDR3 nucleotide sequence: TGCGCCAGCAGTCCCGACAGGGTCACCGGGGAGCTGTTTTTT. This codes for CASSPDRVTGELFF.

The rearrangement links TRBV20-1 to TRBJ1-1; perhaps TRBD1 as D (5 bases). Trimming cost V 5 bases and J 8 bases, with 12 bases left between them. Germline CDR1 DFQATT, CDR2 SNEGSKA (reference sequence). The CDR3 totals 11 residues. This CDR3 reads CSADDRPEAFF. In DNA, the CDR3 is TGCAGTGCTGACGACAGACCCGAAGCTTTCTTT.

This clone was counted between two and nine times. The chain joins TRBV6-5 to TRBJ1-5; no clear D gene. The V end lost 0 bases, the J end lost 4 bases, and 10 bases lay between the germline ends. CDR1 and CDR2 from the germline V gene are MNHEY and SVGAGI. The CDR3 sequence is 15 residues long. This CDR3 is CASSYSFRSNQPQHF. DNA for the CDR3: TGTGCCAGCAGTTACTCGTTCAGGTCTAATCAGCCCCAGCATTTT.

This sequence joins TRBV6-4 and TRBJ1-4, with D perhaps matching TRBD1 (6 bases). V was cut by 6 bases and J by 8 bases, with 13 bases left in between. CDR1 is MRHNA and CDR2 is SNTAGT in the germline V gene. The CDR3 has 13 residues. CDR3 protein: CASRNGGAEKLFF. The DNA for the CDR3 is TGTGCCAGCAGAAACGGGGGGGCGGAAAAACTGTTTTTT.

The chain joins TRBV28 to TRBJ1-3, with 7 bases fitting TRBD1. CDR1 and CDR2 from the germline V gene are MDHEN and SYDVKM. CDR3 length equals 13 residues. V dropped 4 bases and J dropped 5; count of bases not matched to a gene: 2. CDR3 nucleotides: TGTGCCAGCAGTTGGGACAGACGAAACACCATATATTTT. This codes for CASSWDRRNTIYF.

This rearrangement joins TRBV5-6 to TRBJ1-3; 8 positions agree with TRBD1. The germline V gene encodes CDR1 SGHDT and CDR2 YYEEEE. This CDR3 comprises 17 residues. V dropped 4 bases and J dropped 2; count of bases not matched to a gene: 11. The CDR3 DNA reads TGTGCCAGCAGCAGGACGGACAGGGCGGAGACTGGAAACACCATATATTTT. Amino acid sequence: CASSRTDRAETGNTIYF.

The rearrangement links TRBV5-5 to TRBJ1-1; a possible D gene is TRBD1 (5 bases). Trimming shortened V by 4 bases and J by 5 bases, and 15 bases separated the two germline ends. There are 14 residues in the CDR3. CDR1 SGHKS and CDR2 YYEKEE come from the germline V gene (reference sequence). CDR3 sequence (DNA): TGTGCCAGCAGCCCGCTGGCAGGGTGGACTGAAGCTTTCTTT. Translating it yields CASSPLAGWTEAFF.

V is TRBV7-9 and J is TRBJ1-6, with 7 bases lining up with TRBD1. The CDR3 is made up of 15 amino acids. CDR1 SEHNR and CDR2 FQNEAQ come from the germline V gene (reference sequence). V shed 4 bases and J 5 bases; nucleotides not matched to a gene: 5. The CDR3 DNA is TGTGCCAGCAGCTGGGGGGACAGTCATAATTCACCCCTCCACTTT. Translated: CASSWGDSHNSPLHF.

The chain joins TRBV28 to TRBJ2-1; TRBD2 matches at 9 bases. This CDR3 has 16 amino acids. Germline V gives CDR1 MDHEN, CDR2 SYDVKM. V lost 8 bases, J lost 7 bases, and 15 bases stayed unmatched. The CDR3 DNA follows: TGTGCCAGCGGATTGGCGGGAGGGACCCTGGGGAATGAGCAGTTCTTC. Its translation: CASGLAGGTLGNEQFF.

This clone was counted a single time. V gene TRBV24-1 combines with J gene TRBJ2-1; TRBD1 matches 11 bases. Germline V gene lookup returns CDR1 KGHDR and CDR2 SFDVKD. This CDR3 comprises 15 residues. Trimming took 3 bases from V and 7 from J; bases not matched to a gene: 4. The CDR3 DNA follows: TGTGCCACCAGTGATCCAGGGACAGGGGGAAATGAGCAGTTCTTC. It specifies CATSDPGTGGNEQFF.

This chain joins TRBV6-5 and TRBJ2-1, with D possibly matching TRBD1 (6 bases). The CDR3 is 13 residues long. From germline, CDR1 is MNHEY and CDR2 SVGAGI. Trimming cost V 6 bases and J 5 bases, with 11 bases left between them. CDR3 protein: CASSGQSNNEQFF. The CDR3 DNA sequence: TGTGCCAGCAGCGGACAGAGTAACAATGAGCAGTTCTTC.

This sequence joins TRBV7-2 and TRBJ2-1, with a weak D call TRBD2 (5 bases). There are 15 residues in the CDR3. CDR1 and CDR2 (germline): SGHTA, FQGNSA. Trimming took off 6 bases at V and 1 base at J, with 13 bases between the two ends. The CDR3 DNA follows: TGTGCCAGCAGTTCTAGCCCTGGGTCCTACAATGAGCAGTTCTTC. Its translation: CASSSSPGSYNEQFF.

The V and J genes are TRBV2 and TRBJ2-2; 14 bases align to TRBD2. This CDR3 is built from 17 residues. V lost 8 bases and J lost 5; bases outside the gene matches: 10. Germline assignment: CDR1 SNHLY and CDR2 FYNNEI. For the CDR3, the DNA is TGTGCCAGCCGGCGGGGGACTAGCGGGGGTGGTACCGGGGAGCTGTTTTTT. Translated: CASRRGTSGGGTGELFF.

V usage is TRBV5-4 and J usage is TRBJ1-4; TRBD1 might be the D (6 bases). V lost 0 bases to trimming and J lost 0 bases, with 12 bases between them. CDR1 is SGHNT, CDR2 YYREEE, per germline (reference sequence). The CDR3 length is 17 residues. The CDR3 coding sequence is TGTGCCAGCAGCTTGGGGGGAGGGGGAGCAACTAATGAAAAACTGTTTTTT. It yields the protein CASSLGGGGATNEKLFF. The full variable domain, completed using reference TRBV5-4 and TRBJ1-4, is ETGVTQSPTHLIKTRGQQVTLRCSSQSGHNTVSWYQQALGQGPQFIFQYYREEENGRGNFPPRFSGLQFPNYSSELNVNALELDDSALYLCASSLGGGGATNEKLFFGSGTQLSVL.

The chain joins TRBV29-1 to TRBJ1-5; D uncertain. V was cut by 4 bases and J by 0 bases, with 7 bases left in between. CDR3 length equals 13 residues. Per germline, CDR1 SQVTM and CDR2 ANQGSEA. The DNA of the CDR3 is TGCAGCGTTGCGCACAATAGCAATCAGCCCCAGCATTTT. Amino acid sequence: CSVAHNSNQPQHF.

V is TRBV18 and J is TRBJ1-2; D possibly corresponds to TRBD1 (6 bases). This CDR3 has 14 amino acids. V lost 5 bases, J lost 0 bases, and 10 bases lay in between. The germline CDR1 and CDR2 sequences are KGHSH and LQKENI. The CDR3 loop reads CASSGQPPNYGYTF. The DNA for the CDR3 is TGTGCCAGCTCAGGACAGCCGCCTAACTATGGCTACACCTTC.